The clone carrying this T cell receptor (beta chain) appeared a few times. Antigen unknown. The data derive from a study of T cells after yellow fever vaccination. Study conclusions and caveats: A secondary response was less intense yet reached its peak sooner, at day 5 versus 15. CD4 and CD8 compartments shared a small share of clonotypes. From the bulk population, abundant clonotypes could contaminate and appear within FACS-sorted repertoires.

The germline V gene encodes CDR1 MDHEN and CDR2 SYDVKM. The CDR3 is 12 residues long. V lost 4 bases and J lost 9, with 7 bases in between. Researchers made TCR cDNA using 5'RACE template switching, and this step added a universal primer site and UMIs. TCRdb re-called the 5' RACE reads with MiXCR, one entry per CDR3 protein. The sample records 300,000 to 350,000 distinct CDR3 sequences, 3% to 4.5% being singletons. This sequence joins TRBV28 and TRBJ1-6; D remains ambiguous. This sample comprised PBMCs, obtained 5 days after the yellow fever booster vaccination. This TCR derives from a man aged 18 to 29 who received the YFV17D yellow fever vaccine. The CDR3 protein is CASSWESSPLHF. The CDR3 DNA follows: TGTGCCAGCAGTTGGGAGAGTTCACCCCTCCACTTT.